This T cell receptor beta chain was obtained from a study of shared clonotypes between healthy human individuals. None of the donors, who were healthy HIV-negative adults, had recently had acute infections or vaccinations. The authors divided CD4+ cells into CD45RA+ naive and CD45RA-negative memory subsets. Clones were read by immunoSEQ multiplex PCR, and TCRdb kept only the in-frame ones, dropping some. The sample has about 2.3 million clones, over 85% seen once. Between the trimmed V and J ends, which lost 0 bases and 5 bases, there was a span of 13 bases. Germline V gene lookup returns CDR1 KGHSH and CDR2 LQKENI. This CDR3 region has 15 residues.

The TCR originated in a man in his late teens or twenties in good health. Some clones in this sample may be carry-over from other donors' samples. The genes are TRBV18 and TRBJ2-5, with a possible D match to TRBD2 (7 bases). What was sequenced was naive CD4+ T cells from PBMCs. Subset in this sample: CD45RA+ positively selected. CDR3 region: CASSPPTRGRETQYF. CDR3 coding DNA: TGTGCCAGCTCACCACCGACGCGGGGGCGGGAGACCCAGTACTTC.